This T cell receptor beta chain was profiled in a study of blood T cell repertoires in COVID-19. Study at large: Collection of acute and convalescent COVID-19 samples took place in the United States, Italy and Spain. T cells, B-cell-depleted T cells, or PBMCs provided the cDNA or gDNA that served as material.

Authors' analysis steps: Nucleated cell number was recorded as an estimate derived from reference gene primer amplification. Clones were read by immunoSEQ multiplex PCR, and TCRdb kept only the in-frame ones, dropping some. V and J calls plus clone size are reproduced from that table; the DNA served to infer D and trimming. The sample holds about 55,000 clones, 73% seen once. The V gene's germline CDR1 is LNHNV and CDR2 YYDKDF (reference sequence). V lost 1 base, J lost 5 bases, and 14 bases lay in between. The CDR3 runs 15 residues. Specimen: peripheral blood. The clonotype originates from a woman between 65 and 79 years old with acute or convalescent COVID-19. This sequence joins TRBV15 and TRBJ1-1; D gene ambiguous. CDR3 loop: CATSRVTPGITEAFF. The CDR3 nucleotides are TGTGCCACCAGCAGAGTAACTCCGGGGATTACTGAAGCTTTCTTT.